Detailed here is one TCR beta chain. Its antigen has not been determined. No quality values exist for individual bases; no much larger clone is one base distant. The data derive from a study of T-cell memory formation after mild COVID-19 listed by TCRdb under 2021. For the wider study: TCR sequence clusters from the two donors were found to be largely donor specific. In a couple of donors, T-cell clones that expanded and contracted after mild COVID-19 were tracked by sequencing TCRalpha and TCRbeta repertoires over time. Two young, previously healthy adult volunteers made up the cohort, one male and one female.

PBMCs were isolated by Ficoll-Paque density gradient centrifugation. Study-wide conclusions, independent of this receptor: Contracting CD4+ clones turned up mainly in the CM and EM memory subsets, whereas EMRA was where CD8+ clones were enriched. Some responding clones were detected in pre-infection memory, suggesting pre-existing cross-reactive memory T cells joined the SARS-CoV-2 response. Clones that contracted from day 15 to 85 showed balanced CD4/CD8 phenotypes, whereas a second wave of clones that expanded from day 15 to 37 leaned towards CD4+. The second-wave clones that peaked on day 37 were not confirmed to be SARS-CoV-2 specific. The study covered only a couple of mild cases, and larger cohorts including severe cases with pre-infection samples were considered necessary.

Inclusive of the bounding cysteine and phenylalanine, the CDR3 is 14 residues long. Only the CDR3 portion is preserved as DNA: 42 bases, with reading frame beginning at the first base. Based on the germline V gene, the CDR1 and CDR2 sequences are MNHEY and SVGEGT. Clipping removes 6 bases from V and 1 base from J, with 5 as the unmatched junction base count. The sequencing machine was an Illumina NovaSeq 6000. TCRalpha and TCRbeta cDNA libraries were built by 5'RACE with constant-segment primers, adding sample barcodes and unique molecular identifiers. Trizol reagent was used to extract RNA from every sample. Amplification of the libraries took two PCR steps, and the second step added a second sample barcode plus Illumina TruSeq adapters. The libraries were sequenced on an Illumina NovaSeq using 2 x 150 bp paired-end reads. As for the authors' bioinformatics: With migec v1.2.7, reads were demultiplexed and then collapsed into UMI-guided consensus sequences. Using mixcr v2.1.11, UMI consensuses were aligned to TRA and TRB V and J templates and then assembled into clonotypes. Expanded or contracted clonotypes were those called significant by both edgeR and NoisET, with noise models trained on biological replicates. edgeR calls used a false discovery rate-adjusted p below 0.01 and a log2 fold-change threshold of 1. As an exploratory analysis of dynamics, max-normalized trajectories of the 1000 most abundant clonotypes were examined with PCA combined with hierarchical clustering. Each responding clone was given a CD4 or CD8 phenotype based on the CD4+ and CD8+ repertoires, which had been sequenced separately. Clones were called with MiXCR by TCRdb after fastp trimmed the public reads at Q25, and only in-frame beta chains were retained. Identical CDR3 protein sequences are pooled into one entry, listed with their most common genes and DNA. TCRdb, rather than the study authors, made the V and J calls. Across this sample there are 400,000 to 500,000 distinct CDR3 sequences, with 15% to 20% seen only once. Around 8% of the sample is taken by the ten largest.

The sample taken for sequencing was PBMCs or a T cell subset sorted from them (not recorded which). This chain joins TRBV6-2 or TRBV6-3 to TRBJ1-1, and 7 bases in between align with TRBD1. This TCR derives from an adult woman who had mild COVID-19 (a few samples of this study predate the infection). The sample titles of this study are shuffled in the database, so cell type and time point are left out; the donor was told from shared clones. The CDR3 reads CASSPRGSNTEAFF. The DNA sequence is as follows: TGTGCCAGCAGCCCCAGGGGGTCGAACACTGAAGCTTTCTTT.